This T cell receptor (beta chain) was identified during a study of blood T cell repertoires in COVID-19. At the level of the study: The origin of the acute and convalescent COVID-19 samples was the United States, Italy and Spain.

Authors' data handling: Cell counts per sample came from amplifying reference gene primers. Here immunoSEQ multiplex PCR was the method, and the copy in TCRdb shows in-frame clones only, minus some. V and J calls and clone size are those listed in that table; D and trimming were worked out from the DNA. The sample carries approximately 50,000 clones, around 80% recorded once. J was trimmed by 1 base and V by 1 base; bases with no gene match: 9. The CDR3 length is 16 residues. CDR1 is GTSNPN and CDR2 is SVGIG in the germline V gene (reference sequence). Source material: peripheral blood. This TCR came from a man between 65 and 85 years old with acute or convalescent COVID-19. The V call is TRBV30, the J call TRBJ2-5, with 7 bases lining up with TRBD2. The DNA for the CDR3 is TGTGCCTGGAGTGGAGAGAACGGGAGGATCCAAGAGACCCAGTACTTC. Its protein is CAWSGENGRIQETQYF.